The T cell receptor beta chain under discussion was sequenced for a study of shared clonotypes between healthy human individuals. Study-level information: A couple of female and a few male donors aged 18 to 49 were enrolled. Findings of the study overall: Naive CD4 clonotype sharing across four donors was approximately 5%. Across subsets, estimated richness was generally greater for naive than for memory populations.

Per germline, CDR1 LNHNV and CDR2 YYDKDF (reference sequence). The length of the CDR3 is 15 residues. Trimming at V came to 0 bases and at J to 8 bases, leaving 9 bases not matched to a gene. Repertoires were generated with immunoSEQ multiplex PCR, while TCRdb's copy carries only in-frame clones and drops some. The sample records over 2 million clones, roughly 90% being singletons. In regard to this clone: As yet, its antigen is unknown.

CD4+ cells underwent separation, giving CD45RA+ naive and CD45RA-negative memory subsets. The sequence was collected from a man younger than 35 in good health. Some clones in this sample may be carry-over from other donors' samples. Sequencing was done on a sample of naive CD4+ T cells from PBMCs. The subset was: CD45RA+ positively selected. V gene TRBV15 combines with J gene TRBJ1-2, with 7 bases lining up with TRBD1. The CDR3, as DNA: TGTGCCACCAGCAGAGACCCCATGACAGGGAGAGGCTACACCTTC. Translation: CATSRDPMTGRGYTF.